What follows are 6 T cell receptor beta chains derived from one specimen sequenced in a study of patients and donors after allogeneic stem cell transplantation. TCRdb reprocessed the RT-PCR reads with MiXCR, giving one entry per CDR3 protein. This repertoire shows fewer than 200,000 distinct CDR3 sequences, roughly 30% found once; its top ten account for 3.2%. The sequenced sample consisted of blood, either unsorted or a sorted T cell fraction (not recorded which). Receptors originate from a human donor who was either an allogeneic HSCT recipient or a stem cell or donor lymphocyte infusion donor (not recorded which). It is not recorded whose cells these are; they may come from a transplant donor.

This chain uses TRBV4-2 with TRBJ2-4; 8 bases map to TRBD2. J was trimmed by 0 bases and V by 5 bases; bases with no gene match: 15. The CDR3 covers 19 residues. Germline assignment: CDR1 LGHNA and CDR2 YNFKEQ. CDR3 DNA: TGTGCCAGCAGCGACGCCGGGAGGGGCGGATTTCTAGCCAAAAACATTCAGTACTTC. Protein sequence: CASSDAGRGGFLAKNIQYF.

The rearrangement links TRBV5-6 to TRBJ1-6, with 8 nucleotides matching TRBD1. The CDR3 runs 16 residues. Trimming removed 4 bases from V and 4 bases from J; junction bases left unmatched: 7. Germline loops: CDR1 SGHDT, CDR2 YYEEEE. The CDR3: CASSRPGGSYNSPLHF. CDR3 DNA sequence: TGTGCCAGCAGCCGCCCAGGGGGCTCGTATAATTCACCCCTCCACTTT. The full variable domain, its missing parts supplied by reference TRBV5-6 and TRBJ1-6, is DAGVTQSPTHLIKTRGQQVTLRCSPKSGHDTVSWYQQALGQGPQFIFQYYEEEERQRGNFPDRFSGHQFPNYSSELNVNALLLGDSALYLCASSRPGGSYNSPLHFGNGTRLTVT.

The chain uses TRBV12-3 or TRBV12-4 and TRBJ2-7; 8 positions match TRBD2. With 6 bases clipped from V and 3 bases from J, the junction kept 7 bases outside the gene matches. The CDR3 extends over 14 amino acids. As DNA, the CDR3 is TGTGCCAGCAGAAGTGCTAGCGGGTACTACGAGCAGTACTTC. Protein: CASRSASGYYEQYF.

In this sample, this clonotype turned up a few times. This chain links TRBV5-5 with TRBJ2-7, with 8 positions matching TRBD1. The V segment lost 4 bases and the J segment 5 bases; nucleotides outside the gene matches: 5. The CDR3 has 13 residues. Germline V lookup: CDR1 SGHKS, CDR2 YYEKEE (reference sequence). The CDR3 DNA follows: TGTGCCAGCAGCCGGACAGGGAACCACGAGCAGTACTTC. Translation: CASSRTGNHEQYF.

This chain uses TRBV27 with TRBJ2-2; 7 bases are shared with TRBD1. This CDR3 has 17 amino acids. Germline V gene lookup returns CDR1 MNHEY and CDR2 SMNVEV (reference sequence). Losses at the gene ends were 7 bases for V and 5 bases for J; bases not matched to a gene: 16. The CDR3 spells CASTRDRTGAGTGELFF. CDR3 DNA sequence: TGTGCCAGCACTAGAGACCGAACAGGGGCTGGTACCGGGGAGCTGTTTTTT.

This clonotype showed up just a few times. V usage is TRBV27 and J usage is TRBJ1-5, with D possibly matching TRBD1 (6 bases). Germline loops: CDR1 MNHEY, CDR2 SMNVEV (reference sequence). The CDR3 spans 14 residues. With 7 bases removed from V and 2 bases from J, the gap between germline ends came to 12 bases. CDR3 DNA sequence: TGTGCCAGCACAAACAGGGTTGGCAATCAGCCCCAGCATTTT. Translating it yields CASTNRVGNQPQHF.